The clone carrying this TCR beta chain was observed once. The antigen is undetermined. This CDR3 has 20 residues. The V gene end was trimmed by 4 bases and the J gene end by 5 bases; junction bases not matched to a gene: 22. CDR1 and CDR2 (germline): MNHEY, SMNVEV (reference sequence). Terminally differentiated effector memory CD45RA+ cells were excluded by CCR7 positive selection of CD45RO-negative cells. The sample comes from a study of shared clonotypes between healthy human individuals. Across the whole study: Three plates were used per donor for CD4 naive, three for CD4 memory, two for CD8 naive and one for CD8 memory. Study results and limitations: A handful of donors shared about 4.5% of their naive CD4 clonotypes.

Per sorted-subset replicate PCR, input was 200 to 250 ng DNA, representing some 30,000 T cell genomes. Per the authors' pipeline: With immunoSEQ giving junction-only sequences and no quality scores, filtering differed. Repertoires were generated with immunoSEQ multiplex PCR, while TCRdb's copy carries only in-frame clones and drops some. V and J calls and clone size are given by that table; D and trimming were obtained from the DNA. The table includes around 2,000,000 clones, just under 95% detected once. The sequenced sample was naive CD8+ T cells sorted from blood. V usage is TRBV27 and J usage is TRBJ2-7; TRBD2 agrees at 11 bases. The origin of this receptor is a man aged 18-30 years in good health. The DNA of the CDR3 is TGTGCCAGCAGTTCCGCGAATGCCGGGACAGGATTAGCGGGAGGGGACGAGCAGTACTTC. Residues: CASSSANAGTGLAGGDEQYF.